This T cell receptor beta chain originates from a study of identical twins. Notes on the study in general: Diverse VJ usage suggested most zero-insertion clonotypes were not invariant T cells. Abundant beta clonotypes from cord blood bore fewer insertions; memory repertoires lacked this pattern.

The CDR3 has 14 amino acids. V shed 6 bases and J shed 2 bases, with 10 bases lying between them. This clonotype showed up many times. Its target is not known. TCRdb independently ran MiXCR on the 5' RACE reads; one entry per CDR3 protein. The data contain 600,000 to 800,000 distinct CDR3 sequences, roughly 20% of them seen just once; the ten biggest clones take up approximately 4.5%. In addition, the sample was reused for a study of T cells expressing NK-cell markers. That report notes: There were seven HCMV-seropositive donors and one seronegative donor among the eight sequenced. The leading position in the CD3+CD56-NKG2C+ fraction of several donors also went to these clonotypes.

This chain joins TRBV12-3 or TRBV12-4 and TRBJ2-2; D might be TRBD1 (5 bases). The clonotype was recovered from a woman between 18 and 29 years old in good health. Material for sequencing was PBMCs. The CDR3 bases are TGTGCCAGCAGCCAAGACAGAAACACCGGGGAGCTGTTTTTT. This sequence encodes CASSQDRNTGELFF.